These 8 T cell receptor beta chains originate from one sample sequenced in a study of blood T cell repertoires in COVID-19. Clones were sequenced by immunoSEQ multiplex PCR, and TCRdb holds only the in-frame ones, with some missing. Of about 370,000 clones listed, 80% to 90% were seen once; the top ten hold 1%. Sample: PBMCs or T cells enriched from blood (not recorded which). Receptors originate from a man between 18 and 35 years old who had recovered from COVID-19.

This chain joins TRBV7-9 and TRBJ1-2; D gene unclear. The V gene's germline CDR1 is SEHNR and CDR2 FQNEAQ (reference sequence). The CDR3 is 16 amino acids. The ends were cut back, 5 bases at V and 3 bases at J, with 19 bases in the middle. CDR3 coding DNA: TGTGCCAGCAGCCCCCTAGCCCCACGGGAACACTATGGCTACACCTTC. It translates to CASSPLAPREHYGYTF.

This clone was recorded many times. The chain joins TRBV10-2 to TRBJ1-1, with 7 bases matching TRBD1. Trimming at V came to 7 bases and at J to 3 bases, leaving 11 bases not matched to a gene. The CDR3 totals 15 residues. Germline lookup yields CDR1 WSHSY and CDR2 SAAADI. This chain's CDR3 is CASKTGLIGDTEAFF. The CDR3 bases are TGCGCCAGCAAGACAGGGCTTATTGGTGACACTGAAGCTTTCTTT.

V gene TRBV5-4 combines with J gene TRBJ2-7; 12 positions match TRBD2. Germline V gene lookup returns CDR1 SGHNT and CDR2 YYREEE (reference sequence). CDR3 length: 15 residues. The V and J ends lost 2 bases and 4 bases, in that order; junction bases with no gene match: 4. The CDR3 is CASSFLAGGRYEQYF. The DNA of the CDR3 is TGTGCCAGCAGCTTTCTAGCGGGAGGGCGGTACGAGCAGTACTTC.

The chain uses TRBV4-2 and TRBJ1-2; the D is unclear. CDR1 and CDR2 from the germline V gene are LGHNA and YNFKEQ. V dropped 0 bases and J dropped 5 bases, with 7 bases sitting between them. The CDR3 contains 13 residues. In nucleotides, the CDR3 is TGTGCCAGCAGCCAAGATGCGGCGTATGGCTACACCTTC. It translates to CASSQDAAYGYTF.

The chain employs TRBV11-3 and TRBJ2-3, with a tentative D call TRBD1 (5 bases). The CDR3 consists of 17 residues. Germline V gene data show CDR1 as SGHNT and CDR2 as YENEEA. The V and J ends lost 0 bases and 2 bases respectively, with 15 bases between them. The CDR3 sequence is CASSLDRALDTTDTQYF. The CDR3 coding sequence is TGTGCCAGCAGCTTAGATAGAGCCCTGGACACCACAGATACGCAGTATTTT. Full variable domain (outside the CDR3, taken from reference TRBV11-3 and TRBJ2-3): EAGVVQSPRYKIIEKKQPVAFWCNPISGHNTLYWYLQNLGQGPELLIRYENEEAVDDSQLPKDRFSAERLKGVDSTLKIQPAELGDSAVYLCASSLDRALDTTDTQYFGPGTRLTVL.

The rearrangement joins TRBV28 to TRBJ2-7; 7 bases match TRBD2. Germline CDR1 reads MDHEN; CDR2 reads SYDVKM. J was trimmed by 2 bases and V by 3 bases; bases with no gene match: 7. The CDR3 spans 15 residues. CDR3 residues: CASSFGKRGTYEQYF. CDR3 DNA sequence: TGTGCCAGCAGTTTCGGGAAGCGGGGAACCTACGAGCAGTACTTC.

The chain is built from TRBV23-1 and TRBJ2-7; D unclear. TRBV23-1 is an ORF; its function is uncertain. This CDR3 is 11 amino acids long. V dropped 4 bases and J dropped 6 bases, with 7 bases sitting between them. CDR3 protein: CASSREREQYF. CDR3 nucleotides: TGCGCCAGCAGTCGCGAGCGCGAGCAGTACTTC.

This chain uses TRBV29-1 with TRBJ1-5; 8 bases agree with TRBD1. The CDR3 has 15 amino acids. V was pared by 6 bases and J by 6 bases, with 13 bases of the junction left unmatched. Germline V gene data show CDR1 as SQVTM and CDR2 as ANQGSEA. CDR3 DNA: TGCAGCGTGAGGGACGACAGGGGTCAGGGTCAGCCCCAGCATTTT. Protein sequence: CSVRDDRGQGQPQHF.